This TCR beta chain was profiled in a study of blood T cell repertoires in COVID-19. In the study's own analysis: Amplifying reference gene primers gave estimates of nucleated cell counts. TCRdb's table, derived via immunoSEQ multiplex PCR, lists solely in-frame clones and lacks some. V, J and clone size were drawn from that table, and D and trimming were deduced from the DNA. The sample holds over 120,000 clones, more than 70% seen once. CDR1 and CDR2 (germline): SEHNR, FQNEAQ (reference sequence). CDR3 length: 14 residues. The V end was cut by 2 bases, the J end by 5 bases, with 13 bases between. The sample holds one count of this clone.

The clonotype originates from a human donor in a cohort sampled during active COVID-19. The sequenced sample consisted of peripheral blood. The chain links TRBV7-9 to TRBJ2-7; a weak D match, TRBD1 (6 bases). DNA for the CDR3: TGTGCCAGCAGCTTATCGTCACAGGGCCACGAGCAGTACTTC. This encodes CASSLSSQGHEQYF.